Following are 32 T cell receptor beta chains from one sample sequenced in a study of low-dose radiotherapy and immunotherapy resistance in tumors. The time point: before trial treatment. cDNA synthesis used a TRAV/TRBV-specific primer set for both chains. TCRs underwent approximately 20 PCR cycles of amplification with a constant-region primer and V-primer adapter. A single record per CDR3 protein comes from TCRdb applying MiXCR to the reads. The data contain 85,000 to 95,000 distinct CDR3 sequences, 9.4% of them singletons. Here the sequenced sample was PBMCs, taken before treatment. The source of these receptors is a male donor with prostate cancer.

This clonotype has at least ten counts. The V call is TRBV29-1, the J call TRBJ2-2; 9 positions match TRBD1. The germline V gene has CDR1 SQVTM and CDR2 ANQGSEA. The junction had 3 bases not matched to a gene; V was cut back by 6 bases and J by 4 bases. The CDR3 covers 13 residues. CDR3 coding DNA: TGCAGCGTGGACAGGGGAGGCACCGGGGAGCTGTTTTTT. Translating gives CSVDRGGTGELFF.

This clonotype was detected many times. The chain employs TRBV20-1 and TRBJ1-1; D ambiguous. V lost 0 bases to trimming and J lost 1 base, with 12 bases between them. The CDR3 runs 15 residues. CDR1 is DFQATT, CDR2 SNEGSKA, per germline (reference sequence). CDR3 coding DNA: TGCAGTGCTAGAGATGCGTACAGAGAGAACACTGAAGCTTTCTTT. Its protein is CSARDAYRENTEAFF.

The sample holds many counts of this clonotype. V usage is TRBV28 and J usage is TRBJ1-1; 8 nucleotides line up with TRBD1. The CDR3 is 16 amino acids. Germline assignment: CDR1 MDHEN and CDR2 SYDVKM. J gave up 3 bases and V 4 bases, and 10 bases lay outside the gene matches. The chain's CDR3 is CASSWTGTPSDTEAFF. DNA of the CDR3: TGTGCCAGCAGTTGGACAGGGACGCCTTCGGACACTGAAGCTTTCTTT.

In this sample, this clonotype turned up many times. The chain combines TRBV20-1 with TRBJ1-1; D gene unclear. The CDR3 totals 14 residues. Germline assignment: CDR1 DFQATT and CDR2 SNEGSKA (reference sequence). Trimming took off 5 bases at V and 4 bases at J, with 17 bases between the two ends. The CDR3 region is CSAVSGSRATEAFF. The CDR3 DNA is TGCAGTGCTGTTAGCGGCAGTAGGGCCACTGAAGCTTTCTTT.

Ten or more counts support this clonotype. CDR3 coding DNA: TGTGCCAGCAGGGGGGGGGCCAATGAGCAGTTCTTC. Its translation is CASRGGANEQFF. V gene TRBV7-2 combines with J gene TRBJ2-1; TRBD2 is a possible D gene (7 bases). The CDR3 is 12 amino acids. CDR1 is SGHTA, CDR2 FQGNSA, per germline. Trimming took off 6 bases at V and 6 bases at J, with 9 bases between the two ends.

This clonotype occurred many times. V usage is TRBV24-1 and J usage is TRBJ2-7; tentative D call: TRBD1 (6 bases). The V end lost 5 bases, the J end lost 3 bases, and 16 bases lay between the germline ends. The CDR3 is 15 amino acids. Germline CDR1 is KGHDR and CDR2 is SFDVKD. The CDR3 DNA reads as TGTGCCACCAGTGGCGGGCAGGGGAGTATCTACGAGCAGTACTTC. This gives the protein CATSGGQGSIYEQYF.

There are many counts of this clonotype. V and J are TRBV10-3 and TRBJ1-3, with D unclear. Per germline, CDR1 ENHRY and CDR2 SYGVKD. Trimming cost V 10 bases and J 0 bases, with 10 bases left between them. The CDR3 is made up of 13 amino acids. CDR3 sequence (DNA): TGTGCCAATCGTGGCGGCTCTGGAAACACCATATATTTT. It encodes CANRGGSGNTIYF.

In its sample, this clonotype was seen many times. The rearrangement joins TRBV7-8 to TRBJ1-5; 7 bases align to TRBD1. Germline V gene sequence: CDR1 SGHVS, CDR2 FQNEAQ. The CDR3 runs to 16 residues. V trimming: 5 bases; J trimming: 4 bases; junction bases outside the gene matches: 11. This CDR3 is CASSPRDRYLNQPQHF. CDR3 bases: TGTGCCAGCAGCCCGCGGGACAGATACTTAAATCAGCCCCAGCATTTT. The entire variable domain, with the rest obtained from reference TRBV7-8 and TRBJ1-5, is as follows: GAGVSQSPRYKVAKRGQDVALRCDPISGHVSLFWYQQALGQGPEFLTYFQNEAQLDKSGLPSDRFFAERPEGSVSTLKIQRTQQEDSAVYLCASSPRDRYLNQPQHFGDGTRLSIL.

This clonotype occurred many times. The chain combines TRBV29-1 with TRBJ1-1; D is ambiguous. The germline V gene encodes CDR1 SQVTM and CDR2 ANQGSEA. The CDR3 sequence is 13 residues long. Trimming stripped 3 bases from V and 4 bases from J, with 12 bases between. CDR3 nucleotide sequence: TGCAGCGTTGAGCAGCCGGTGGGCACTGAAGCTTTCTTT. It yields the protein CSVEQPVGTEAFF.

In the case of this clonotype: The junction does not match germline at one end; this may be a read error. The rearrangement uses TRBV5-8 and TRBJ1-1; D gene unclear. The CDR3 runs 15 residues. The germline V gene has CDR1 SGHTS and CDR2 YDEGEE. The chain's CDR3 is CASSGGLEPNAEAFF. The CDR3 nucleotides are TGTGCCAGCAGCGGCGGGCTCGAACCGAACGCTGAAGCTTTCTTT.

This clonotype was observed many times. J is TRBJ1-6 and V is TRBV7-2, with TRBD1 identical over 11 bases. Trimming took 5 bases from V and 15 from J; bases not matched to a gene: 12. The CDR3 totals 15 residues. The germline V gene encodes CDR1 SGHTA and CDR2 FQGNSA. The DNA for the CDR3 is TGTGCCAGCAGCACCCGGACAGGGGGCGTACAAATCCTCCACTTT. Its translation: CASSTRTGGVQILHF.

The sample holds many counts of this clonotype. The chain uses TRBV20-1 and TRBJ2-3; 9 bases line up with TRBD2. The CDR3 runs to 15 residues. J was trimmed by 3 bases and V by 0 bases; bases with no gene match: 4. From germline, CDR1 is DFQATT and CDR2 SNEGSKA (reference sequence). The CDR3: CSARDSTSGTDTQYF. The CDR3 nucleotides are TGCAGTGCTAGAGATAGTACTAGCGGGACAGATACGCAGTATTTT.

At least ten counts were recorded for this clonotype. This chain links TRBV6-2 or TRBV6-3 with TRBJ1-5, with D perhaps matching TRBD1 (6 bases). Germline-derived CDR1 and CDR2 are MNHEY and SVGEGT. The CDR3 is 12 amino acids. V was trimmed by 10 bases and J by 5 bases, leaving 12 bases between them. CDR3 sequence reads: CATGQRYQPQHF. CDR3 in DNA: TGTGCCACAGGACAGAGGTATCAGCCCCAGCATTTT.

This clonotype was detected many times. The chain carries TRBV29-1 and TRBJ2-7; 10 bases agree with TRBD1. The CDR3 length is 15 residues. Trimming cost V 3 bases and J 7 bases; bases outside gene matches: 12. The germline gives CDR1 SQVTM, CDR2 ANQGSEA. The CDR3 coding sequence is TGCAGCGTTGACTTGCCGACAGGGGGCCACTGGGAGCAGTACTTC. Its protein is CSVDLPTGGHWEQYF.

V usage is TRBV3-1 and J usage is TRBJ1-2; D gene uncertain. The CDR3 spans 13 residues. From germline, CDR1 is LGHDT and CDR2 YNNKEL (reference sequence). Trimming cost V 1 base and J 4 bases, with 7 bases left between them. The chain's CDR3 is CASSQAIRYGYTF. Written as DNA, the CDR3 is TGTGCCAGCAGCCAAGCCATACGCTATGGCTACACCTTC.

This clonotype was seen a handful of times. The chain carries TRBV3-1 and TRBJ2-2, with 15 bases fitting TRBD2. The V and J ends lost 7 bases and 7 bases, in that order; junction bases with no gene match: 10. Germline V CDR1 and CDR2: LGHDT, YNNKEL (reference sequence). The CDR3 is 17 amino acids. CDR3 nucleotides: TGTGCCAGCACCCGGACTAGCGGGAGGGCCCTCGGCGGGGAGCTGTTTTTT. It translates to CASTRTSGRALGGELFF.

The table lists this clonotype with many counts. The genes are TRBV28 and TRBJ1-2, with 7 bases that match TRBD1. The germline CDR1 and CDR2 sequences are MDHEN and SYDVKM. The CDR3 is made up of 14 amino acids. V was pared by 3 bases and J by 6 bases, with 7 bases of the junction left unmatched. The CDR3 protein is CASSLTTGVDGYTF. The CDR3 region has the DNA TGTGCCAGCAGTTTGACAACAGGGGTGGATGGCTACACCTTC.

Ten or more counts support this clonotype. The V and J genes are TRBV20-1 and TRBJ1-4; D remains unclear. Germline CDR1 and CDR2: DFQATT and SNEGSKA (reference sequence). V was clipped by 7 bases and J by 1 base, with 10 bases between them. This CDR3 spans 13 amino acids. CDR3 protein: CSVLPETNEKLFF. CDR3 DNA sequence: TGCAGTGTTTTGCCAGAAACTAATGAAAAACTGTTTTTT.

Ten or more counts support this clonotype. This rearrangement joins TRBV7-6 to TRBJ1-3, with D uncertain. Germline V gene lookup returns CDR1 SGHVS and CDR2 FNYEAQ. This CDR3 is built from 15 residues. Trimming removed 1 base from V and 0 bases from J, with 7 bases in between. DNA for the CDR3: TGTGCCAGCAGCTTAGGCAAGAGCTCTGGAAACACCATATATTTT. Protein: CASSLGKSSGNTIYF.

This clonotype has ten or more counts. V is TRBV6-2 or TRBV6-3 and J is TRBJ2-5, with D possibly being TRBD1 or TRBD2 (5 bases each). Trimming removed 0 bases at V and 4 bases at J, with 12 bases between. Germline V lookup: CDR1 MNHEY, CDR2 SVGEGT. This CDR3 has 15 residues. CDR3 sequence: CASSYSRGLGETQYF. The CDR3 DNA sequence: TGTGCCAGCAGTTACTCGAGGGGCCTTGGAGAGACCCAGTACTTC.

This clonotype was observed many times. The gene calls are TRBV28 and TRBJ2-7; D perhaps matches TRBD2 (7 bases). Germline assignment: CDR1 MDHEN and CDR2 SYDVKM. V lost 8 bases and J lost 2, with 16 bases in between. This CDR3 has 14 amino acids. The CDR3 nucleotides read TGTGCCAGCGGGAAGGGGGGGCAGCCCTACGAGCAGTACTTC. Its translation is CASGKGGQPYEQYF. Using reference TRBV28 and TRBJ2-7 for the parts outside the CDR3, the full variable domain is DVKVTQSSRYLVKRTGEKVFLECVQDMDHENMFWYRQDPGLGLRLIYFSYDVKMKEKGDIPEGYSVSREKKERFSLILESASTNQTSMYLCASGKGGQPYEQYFGPGTRLTVT.

J is TRBJ1-2 and V is TRBV12-5, with TRBD1 as a possible D gene (5 bases). Germline-derived CDR1 and CDR2 are LGHNT and FRNRAP. The V end was cut by 6 bases, the J end by 2 bases, with 7 bases between. The CDR3 sequence is 12 residues long. The chain's CDR3 is CASGAGNYGYTF. As DNA, the CDR3 is TGTGCTAGTGGGGCAGGGAACTATGGCTACACCTTC.

This clonotype was detected ten times or more. The chain joins TRBV14 to TRBJ2-7, with D perhaps assigned TRBD1 or TRBD2 (5 bases each). The V gene lost 4 bases and the J gene lost 3 bases, with 19 bases spanning the gap. CDR3 length equals 16 residues. Looked up from germline, CDR1 is SGHDN and CDR2 is FVKESK. In nucleotides, the CDR3 is TGTGCCAGCAGCCGGACACCGGGGCTTTTTGACTACGAGCAGTACTTC. This translates into CASSRTPGLFDYEQYF.

This clonotype appeared many times. The V gene is TRBV5-4, the J gene TRBJ2-3; D remains ambiguous. Trimming pared 0 bases from V and 0 bases from J, leaving 8 bases between. CDR3 length: 15 residues. The germline V gene encodes CDR1 SGHNT and CDR2 YYREEE (reference sequence). CDR3 amino acids: CASSLDRLSTDTQYF. CDR3 nucleotide sequence: TGTGCCAGCAGCTTGGACAGACTTAGCACAGATACGCAGTATTTT. The full variable domain, with the rest looked up from reference TRBV5-4 and TRBJ2-3, is ETGVTQSPTHLIKTRGQQVTLRCSSQSGHNTVSWYQQALGQGPQFIFQYYREEENGRGNFPPRFSGLQFPNYSSELNVNALELDDSALYLCASSLDRLSTDTQYFGPGTRLTVL.

Ten or more counts support this clonotype. V usage is TRBV6-2 or TRBV6-3 and J usage is TRBJ2-3; perhaps D is TRBD1 or TRBD2 (5 bases each). Germline V lookup: CDR1 MNHEY, CDR2 SVGEGT. The CDR3 contains 14 residues. V lost 6 bases and J lost 3, with 13 bases in between. The DNA of the CDR3 is TGTGCCAGCAGACCCGCCGGGGCAACAGATACGCAGTATTTT. Its protein product is CASRPAGATDTQYF.

Many counts were recorded for this clonotype. V is TRBV12-3 or TRBV12-4 and J is TRBJ2-7; perhaps TRBD2 as D (6 bases). This CDR3 spans 15 amino acids. Trimming took off 2 bases at V and 6 bases at J, with 17 bases between the two ends. The CDR3 spells CASSLTSTSVGEQYF. CDR3 in DNA: TGTGCCAGCAGTTTAACCTCGACTAGTGTCGGCGAGCAGTACTTC.

There are many counts of this clonotype. V gene TRBV2 combines with J gene TRBJ2-5, with D perhaps being TRBD1 or TRBD2 (5 bases each). V was cut by 5 bases and J by 4 bases, with 17 bases left in between. The CDR3 has 15 residues. The germline gives CDR1 SNHLY, CDR2 FYNNEI. This chain's CDR3 is CASSPGAPLGETQYF. DNA of the CDR3: TGTGCCAGCAGTCCCGGGGCGCCGTTGGGAGAGACCCAGTACTTC.

This clonotype was observed at least ten times. V is TRBV7-3 and J is TRBJ2-1, with TRBD2 matching 11 bases. Trimming took 5 bases from V and 5 from J; bases not matched to a gene: 5. This CDR3 spans 15 amino acids. The germline V gene encodes CDR1 SGHTA and CDR2 FQGTGA. In DNA form, the CDR3 reads TGTGCCAGCAGCACAACTAGCGGGAGAAACAATGAGCAGTTCTTC. Its protein is CASSTTSGRNNEQFF.

This clonotype was seen many times. The chain combines TRBV7-2 with TRBJ1-1; D may be TRBD1 (5 bases). Trimming left V 4 bases short and J 4 bases short, with 16 bases between. The CDR3 extends over 15 amino acids. The V gene's germline CDR1 is SGHTA and CDR2 FQGNSA. The CDR3 DNA sequence: TGTGCCAGCAGCTCTCGGCCGCAGACAGCCACTGAAGCTTTCTTT. Encoded protein: CASSSRPQTATEAFF.

This clonotype was recorded many times. J is TRBJ1-2 and V is TRBV2; D ambiguous. V shed 0 bases and J shed 4 bases, with 12 bases lying between them. This CDR3 is built from 15 residues. Germline assignment: CDR1 SNHLY and CDR2 FYNNEI. For the CDR3, the DNA is TGTGCCAGCAGTGAAGCAAGAGGAGGGTCCTATGGCTACACCTTC. The encoded protein is CASSEARGGSYGYTF.

The table lists this clonotype with many counts. V is TRBV20-1 and J is TRBJ1-5; 8 nucleotides match TRBD1. Germline assignment: CDR1 DFQATT and CDR2 SNEGSKA (reference sequence). The CDR3 totals 15 residues. After removal of 0 bases from V and 4 bases from J, the junction contained 5 bases not matched to a gene. Written as DNA, the CDR3 is TGCAGTGCTAGAGATGGGACAGGAGGGAATCAGCCCCAGCATTTT. Protein sequence: CSARDGTGGNQPQHF.

There are a few counts of this clonotype. This chain uses TRBV6-8 with TRBJ1-1, with no clear D. CDR3 size: 14 residues. Germline CDR1 MNHGY, CDR2 SAAAGT. V dropped 5 bases and J dropped 0 bases, with 10 bases sitting between them. In DNA, the CDR3 is TGTGCCAGCAGTGGCCGGGAGATGAACACTGAAGCTTTCTTT. This gives the protein CASSGREMNTEAFF.